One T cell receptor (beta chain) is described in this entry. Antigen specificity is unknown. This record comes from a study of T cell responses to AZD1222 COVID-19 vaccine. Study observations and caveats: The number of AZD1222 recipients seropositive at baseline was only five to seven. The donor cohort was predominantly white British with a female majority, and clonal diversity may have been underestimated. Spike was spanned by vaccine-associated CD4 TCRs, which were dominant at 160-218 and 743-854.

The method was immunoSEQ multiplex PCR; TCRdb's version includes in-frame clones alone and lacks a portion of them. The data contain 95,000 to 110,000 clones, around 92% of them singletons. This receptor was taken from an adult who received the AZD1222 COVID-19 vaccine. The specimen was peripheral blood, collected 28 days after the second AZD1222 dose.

In nucleotides, the CDR3 is TGTGCCAGCAGTCCGGGTAGCGGAGGGCCCTTCGAGCAGTACTTC. Residues: CASSPGSGGPFEQYF. V and J are TRBV7-6 and TRBJ2-7; D might be TRBD2 (6 bases). Germline CDR1 and CDR2: SGHVS and FNYEAQ. The V and J ends lost 6 bases and 6 bases respectively, with 21 bases between them. The CDR3 has 15 amino acids. Full variable domain (rest looked up from reference TRBV7-6 and TRBJ2-7): GAGVSQSPRYKVTKRGQDVALRCDPISGHVSLYWYRQALGQGPEFLTYFNYEAQQDKSGLPNDRFSAERPEGSISTLTIQRTEQRDSAMYRCASSPGSGGPFEQYFGPGTRLTVT.